The rows below give T cell receptor beta chains drawn from one sample of a study of cytomegalovirus exposure and HLA in healthy donors. TCRdb's table, derived via immunoSEQ multiplex PCR, lists solely in-frame clones and lacks some. There are approximately 160,000 clones in the sample; roughly 82% occur only once, and about 1.5% lies in the top ten. The sequenced material came from PBMCs. These receptors all stem from a woman aged 30 to 39 in good health and CMV-seronegative. Each CDR3 is given with its conserved first and last residue. The D gene is left open where the match is weak. The size of a clone is reported for some rows only, either as once, few or many, or as a class for expanded clones.

j_gene: TRBJ2-6; abundance: -; d_gene: -; v_gene: TRBV10-3; CDR3aa: CAISGQISGANVLTF; CDR3nt: TGTGCCATCAGCGGACAGATCTCTGGGGCCAACGTCCTGACTTTC
j_gene: TRBJ2-5; abundance: -; d_gene: -; v_gene: TRBV5-1; CDR3aa: CASTNQGSETQYF; CDR3nt: TGCGCCAGCACAAATCAGGGTTCAGAGACCCAGTACTTC
j_gene: TRBJ2-3; abundance: -; d_gene: -; v_gene: TRBV29-1; CDR3aa: CSWGGGTDTQYF; CDR3nt: TGCAGTTGGGGCGGGGGCACAGATACGCAGTATTTT
j_gene: TRBJ2-1; abundance: -; d_gene: -; v_gene: TRBV5-1; CDR3aa: CASSLAWAGTYNEQFF; CDR3nt: TGCGCCAGCAGCTTGGCGTGGGCAGGTACCTACAATGAGCAGTTCTTC
j_gene: TRBJ2-1; abundance: -; d_gene: TRBD1; v_gene: TRBV28; CDR3aa: CASSPGQGAADEQFF; CDR3nt: TGTGCCAGCAGTCCCGGACAGGGGGCGGCGGATGAGCAGTTCTTC
j_gene: TRBJ1-2; abundance: -; d_gene: -; v_gene: TRBV2; CDR3aa: CASSEARDSIYGYTF; CDR3nt: TGTGCCAGCAGTGAAGCGCGTGACAGTATCTATGGCTACACCTTC
j_gene: TRBJ1-2; abundance: -; d_gene: -; v_gene: TRBV28; CDR3aa: CASWVRVHGYTF; CDR3nt: TGTGCCAGTTGGGTCAGGGTGCATGGCTACACCTTC
j_gene: TRBJ2-3; abundance: -; d_gene: TRBD1; v_gene: TRBV5-1; CDR3aa: CASSLPLGQETDTQYF; CDR3nt: TGCGCCAGCAGCCTCCCGTTGGGACAGGAGACAGATACGCAGTATTTT
j_gene: TRBJ1-1; abundance: -; d_gene: -; v_gene: TRBV7-9; CDR3aa: CASSFQTGFAEAFF; CDR3nt: TGTGCCAGCAGCTTTCAAACAGGGTTTGCTGAAGCTTTCTTT
j_gene: TRBJ2-2; abundance: few; d_gene: TRBD2; v_gene: TRBV25-1; CDR3aa: CASSESRDYGELFF; CDR3nt: TGTGCCAGCAGTGAATCCCGGGACTACGGGGAGCTGTTTTTT
j_gene: TRBJ1-4; abundance: -; d_gene: -; v_gene: TRBV6-5; CDR3aa: CASGQGTIQKKLFF; CDR3nt: TGTGCCAGCGGCCAGGGGACTATTCAGAAAAAACTGTTTTTT
j_gene: TRBJ2-7; abundance: few; d_gene: TRBD2; v_gene: TRBV7-2; CDR3aa: CASSLRWTSYEQYF; CDR3nt: TGTGCCAGCAGCTTAAGGTGGACTAGCTACGAGCAGTACTTC
j_gene: TRBJ1-1; abundance: few; d_gene: -; v_gene: TRBV14; CDR3aa: CASSQVDGGTTEIEAFF; CDR3nt: TGTGCCAGCAGCCAAGTTGATGGTGGGACAACGGAGATTGAAGCTTTCTTT
j_gene: TRBJ2-7; abundance: -; d_gene: TRBD2; v_gene: TRBV27; CDR3aa: CASSLTSSGRAAF; CDR3nt: TGTGCCAGCAGTTTAACCTCCAGCGGGAGGGCCGCGTTC
j_gene: TRBJ2-5; abundance: -; d_gene: -; v_gene: TRBV5-8; CDR3aa: CASSARGIQETQYF; CDR3nt: TGTGCCAGCAGCGCGAGAGGAATCCAAGAGACCCAGTACTTC
j_gene: TRBJ1-4; abundance: -; d_gene: -; v_gene: TRBV13; CDR3aa: CASSSRGRGEKLFF; CDR3nt: TGTGCCAGCAGCTCTCGGGGGAGAGGGGAAAAACTGTTTTTT
j_gene: TRBJ2-5; abundance: -; d_gene: -; v_gene: TRBV30; CDR3aa: CAWSGGVQETQYF; CDR3nt: TGTGCCTGGTCCGGCGGGGTCCAAGAGACCCAGTACTTC
j_gene: TRBJ1-5; abundance: -; d_gene: -; v_gene: TRBV6-1; CDR3aa: CASSEGRQAGNQPQHF; CDR3nt: TGTGCCAGCAGTGAAGGAAGGCAGGCGGGTAATCAGCCCCAGCATTTT
j_gene: TRBJ1-2; abundance: once; d_gene: -; v_gene: TRBV19; CDR3aa: CASSIDGGSRRNYGYTF; CDR3nt: TGTGCCAGTAGTATCGATGGAGGGTCAAGGAGAAACTATGGCTACACCTTC
j_gene: TRBJ2-1; abundance: few; d_gene: -; v_gene: TRBV29-1; CDR3aa: CSLAVYNEQFF; CDR3nt: TGCAGCCTAGCAGTCTACAATGAGCAGTTCTTC
j_gene: TRBJ2-7; abundance: few; d_gene: TRBD1; v_gene: TRBV19; CDR3aa: CASRDRRSYEQYF; CDR3nt: TGTGCCAGCCGGGACAGACGGTCCTACGAGCAGTACTTC
j_gene: TRBJ2-7; abundance: -; d_gene: -; v_gene: TRBV13; CDR3aa: CASSLYPPSASYEQYF; CDR3nt: TGTGCCAGCAGCTTATATCCCCCTAGCGCGTCCTACGAGCAGTACTTC
j_gene: TRBJ2-1; abundance: -; d_gene: TRBD2; v_gene: TRBV18; CDR3aa: CASSPFSGGIHSYNEQFF; CDR3nt: TGTGCCAGCTCACCATTCAGCGGGGGGATTCACTCCTACAATGAGCAGTTCTTC
j_gene: TRBJ1-1; abundance: many; d_gene: -; v_gene: TRBV6-1; CDR3aa: CASSSYRSVEAFF; CDR3nt: TGTGCCAGCAGTTCTTACAGGTCCGTTGAAGCTTTCTTT
j_gene: TRBJ1-1; abundance: few; d_gene: -; v_gene: TRBV18; CDR3aa: CASSPEGGSEAFF; CDR3nt: TGTGCCAGCTCACCAGAGGGCGGCTCTGAAGCTTTCTTT
j_gene: TRBJ1-3; abundance: -; d_gene: TRBD1; v_gene: TRBV30; CDR3aa: CAWDRANGNTIYF; CDR3nt: TGTGCCTGGGACAGGGCGAATGGAAACACCATATATTTT
j_gene: TRBJ1-2; abundance: once; d_gene: TRBD1; v_gene: TRBV29-1; CDR3aa: CSVESGTESLF; CDR3nt: TGCAGCGTTGAGTCCGGGACAGAGTCCCTTTTC
j_gene: TRBJ2-5; abundance: -; d_gene: TRBD2; v_gene: TRBV5-1; CDR3aa: CASSPAGGHQETQYF; CDR3nt: TGCGCCAGCAGCCCAGCGGGAGGACACCAAGAGACCCAGTACTTC
j_gene: TRBJ1-4; abundance: -; d_gene: -; v_gene: TRBV18; CDR3aa: CASSPQAGPNEKLFF; CDR3nt: TGTGCCAGCTCACCACAGGCAGGGCCTAATGAAAAACTGTTTTTT
j_gene: TRBJ2-2; abundance: -; d_gene: -; v_gene: TRBV7-3; CDR3aa: CASSSQQPGELFF; CDR3nt: TGTGCCAGCAGCTCCCAACAACCCGGGGAGCTGTTTTTT
j_gene: TRBJ2-3; abundance: -; d_gene: -; v_gene: TRBV11-2; CDR3aa: CASSELSGGDTQYF; CDR3nt: TGTGCCAGCTCGGAGCTTAGTGGAGGGGATACGCAGTATTTT
j_gene: TRBJ2-1; abundance: -; d_gene: TRBD1; v_gene: TRBV11-3; CDR3aa: CASSPAGVGTGFYNEQFF; CDR3nt: TGTGCCAGCAGCCCAGCCGGGGTTGGGACAGGCTTCTACAATGAGCAGTTCTTC
j_gene: TRBJ2-5; abundance: -; d_gene: TRBD2; v_gene: TRBV5-4; CDR3aa: CASSLGIGAGGPDGETQYF; CDR3nt: TGTGCCAGCAGCTTGGGTATCGGAGCGGGAGGGCCGGATGGAGAGACCCAGTACTTC
j_gene: TRBJ2-5; abundance: few; d_gene: -; v_gene: TRBV5-8; CDR3aa: CASSLELLLETQYF; CDR3nt: TGTGCCAGCAGCTTGGAACTACTCTTGGAGACCCAGTACTTC
j_gene: TRBJ1-2; abundance: few; d_gene: TRBD1; v_gene: TRBV7-9; CDR3aa: CASSQGQYNGYTF; CDR3nt: TGTGCCAGCAGCCAGGGACAGTATAATGGCTACACCTTC
j_gene: TRBJ1-1; abundance: -; d_gene: TRBD1; v_gene: TRBV29-1; CDR3aa: CSVEPRNRGNTEAFF; CDR3nt: TGCAGCGTTGAGCCCAGGAACAGGGGGAACACTGAAGCTTTCTTT